The 8 T cell receptor beta chains in this list originate from one sample, sequenced in a study of T cell responses to AZD1222 COVID-19 vaccine. Generated by immunoSEQ multiplex PCR, the TCRdb table keeps only in-frame clones and is missing some. The table lists about 120,000 clones, 80% to 90% of them singletons. The sample consisted of peripheral blood, taken on day 0 of AZD1222 vaccination. Every receptor here comes from an adult in good health.

V gene TRBV27 combines with J gene TRBJ1-2, with a possible D match to TRBD1 (5 bases). V was shortened by 3 bases and J by 5 bases, with 25 bases between the two germline ends. The CDR3 length is 18 residues. Germline CDR1 MNHEY, CDR2 SMNVEV (reference sequence). CDR3 DNA sequence: TGTGCCAGCAGTTTGATTTGGGCTTGGCTGCGGGACTTTTATGGCTACACCTTC. It codes for CASSLIWAWLRDFYGYTF.

V gene TRBV5-3 combines with J gene TRBJ1-3; D ambiguous. TRBV5-3 carries the ORF label, with uncertain function. The CDR3 has 14 amino acids. Trimming stripped 6 bases from V and 0 bases from J, with 10 bases between. The CDR3 nucleotides read TGTGCCAGAAATCCGTCTAGCTCTGGAAACACCATATATTTT. This translates into CARNPSSSGNTIYF.

CDR3 sequence reads: CASLTDYYGYTF. For the CDR3, the DNA is TGTGCCAGCTTGACAGATTACTATGGCTACACCTTC. The rearrangement joins TRBV6-5 to TRBJ1-2; perhaps TRBD1 as D (5 bases). CDR1 MNHEY and CDR2 SVGAGI come from the germline V gene. Deletions cut 8 bases from V and 3 bases from J, with 10 bases between. The CDR3 consists of 12 residues.

V and J are TRBV12-3 or TRBV12-4 and TRBJ1-6, with D unresolved. Trimming took 6 bases from V and 7 from J, leaving 10 bases between them. The CDR3 runs to 13 residues. CDR3 region: CASSRSENSPLHF. For the CDR3, the DNA is TGTGCCAGCAGCAGGTCCGAAAATTCACCCCTCCACTTT.

The chain combines TRBV5-5 with TRBJ2-7, with D perhaps TRBD2 (5 bases). The CDR3 spans 12 residues. V was trimmed by 4 bases and J by 5 bases, leaving 10 bases between them. Per the germline V gene, CDR1 is SGHKS and CDR2 is YYEKEE (reference sequence). The CDR3 sequence is CASSSGNDEQYF. CDR3 bases: TGTGCCAGCAGCAGCGGTAACGACGAGCAGTACTTC.

This clone has just one count. The chain combines TRBV12-5 with TRBJ2-7; the D gene is possibly TRBD2 (6 bases). Trimming took off 4 bases at V and 2 bases at J, with 12 bases between the two ends. CDR3 length: 14 amino acids. The germline CDR1 and CDR2 sequences are LGHNT and FRNRAP. The CDR3 protein is CASGWRDSPYEQYF. CDR3 DNA: TGTGCTAGTGGTTGGCGGGACTCCCCCTACGAGCAGTACTTC.

V is TRBV5-6 and J is TRBJ2-7, with D possibly being TRBD1 (6 bases). The germline V and J ends were trimmed by 0 bases and 7 bases, with 8 bases remaining between them. CDR1 is SGHDT, CDR2 YYEEEE, per germline. This CDR3 spans 12 amino acids. DNA of the CDR3: TGTGCCAGCAGCTTGGCAGGGGAAGAGCAGTACTTC. This encodes CASSLAGEEQYF.

Points on this clone: The sample contains more than one DNA sequence encoding this CDR3. The chain combines TRBV6-2 or TRBV6-3 with TRBJ1-2, with D possibly being TRBD1 (6 bases). V lost 4 bases and J lost 3, with 6 bases in between. The CDR3 contains 12 residues. Germline V gene data show CDR1 as MNHEY and CDR2 as SVGEGT. The DNA of the CDR3 is TGTGCCAGCAGTTGGACAGACTATGGCTACACCTTC. Protein: CASSWTDYGYTF.